A single sample gave rise to the 27 T cell receptor beta chains below, sequenced in a study of metastatic and nonmetastatic thyroid tumors. Thyroid surgery took place with no prior treatment in any patient. TCRdb reanalyzed the PCR reads via MiXCR. The sample lists about 43,000 clones; approximately 25% were seen once. Sequencing was carried out using tumor tissue. The receptors shown here come from a female donor with papillary thyroid cancer or a benign thyroid nodule (not recorded which). Some clones in this sample may be carry-over from other donors' samples.

As regards this clone: A single base separates this from a much larger clone, so it may be a read error. This chain links TRBV12-3 or TRBV12-4 with TRBJ1-4; maybe TRBD1 (5 bases). This CDR3 is built from 14 residues. CDR3 loop: CVSTDRATNEKLFF. CDR3 bases: TGTGTCAGCACCGACAGAGCAACCAATGAAAAACTGTTTTTT.

This chain joins TRBV5-1 and TRBJ2-1, with TRBD1 identical over 7 bases. V trimming: 0 bases; J trimming: 4 bases; junction bases outside the gene matches: 4. The CDR3 contains 15 residues. Germline assignment: CDR1 SGHRS and CDR2 YFSETQ. CDR3: CASSLGGGMYNEQFF. The CDR3, as DNA: TGCGCCAGCAGCTTGGGAGGGGGCATGTACAATGAGCAGTTCTTC.

A few counts support this clone. The J gene is TRBJ1-6, the V gene TRBV6-1; D gene ambiguous. Germline V CDR1 and CDR2: MNHNS, SASEGT. The CDR3 covers 14 residues. V lost 6 bases to trimming and J lost 9 bases, with 15 bases between them. CDR3 protein: CASRRLDGVSPLHF. CDR3 DNA: TGTGCCAGCAGAAGGCTCGATGGGGTTTCACCCCTCCACTTT.

This clone was counted at least ten times. V gene TRBV7-3 combines with J gene TRBJ1-1; no definite D call. CDR1 SGHTA and CDR2 FQGTGA come from the germline V gene. Trimming took 3 bases from V and 3 from J, leaving 8 bases between them. The CDR3 runs to 13 residues. CDR3 nucleotide sequence: TGTGCCAGCAGCTTTCGGCAGGACACTGAAGCTTTCTTT. Its translation is CASSFRQDTEAFF.

In its sample, this clone was seen a few times. The chain recombines TRBV20-1 with TRBJ1-5; D is perhaps TRBD1 (5 bases). V shed 6 bases and J shed 0 bases, with 12 bases lying between them. The germline gives CDR1 DFQATT, CDR2 SNEGSKA (reference sequence). The CDR3 totals 14 residues. The CDR3 here is CSAEDRHSNQPQHF. In DNA form, the CDR3 reads TGCAGTGCAGAAGACAGACATAGCAATCAGCCCCAGCATTTT.

The rearrangement uses TRBV27 and TRBJ2-1; 7 nucleotides align to TRBD2. This CDR3 spans 12 amino acids. Looked up from germline, CDR1 is MNHEY and CDR2 is SMNVEV (reference sequence). With V trimmed by 5 bases and J by 15 bases, 10 bases remained unmatched. CDR3 region: CASSLPGGEWFF. The CDR3 nucleotides are TGTGCCAGCAGTCTCCCGGGGGGAGAGTGGTTCTTC.

On this clone: At one of its ends the junction is not consistent with the germline gene, which may arise from a read error. V is TRBV3-1 and J is TRBJ2-7; 7 bases fit TRBD1. The CDR3 covers 14 residues. Germline CDR1 reads LGHDT; CDR2 reads YNNKEL (reference sequence). CDR3 region: CASSPSPLNRQGHF. Written as DNA, the CDR3 is TGTGCCAGCAGCCCCTCCCCTCTAAATAGACAGGGACACTTC.

At least ten counts were recorded for this clone. The chain has TRBV6-1 and TRBJ2-7, with D tentatively TRBD2 (6 bases). Trimming removed 2 bases from V and 3 bases from J, with 8 bases in between. CDR1 MNHNS and CDR2 SASEGT come from the germline V gene. The CDR3 runs to 13 residues. CDR3 amino acids: CASSELANYEQYF. The DNA for the CDR3 is TGTGCCAGCAGTGAACTAGCGAACTACGAGCAGTACTTC.

CDR3 nucleotides: TGTGCCAGTAGTATCACAGGGGGCCCCAATCAGCCCCAGCATTTT. This codes for CASSITGGPNQPQHF. The V gene is TRBV19, the J gene TRBJ1-5, with TRBD1 identical over 9 bases. Germline V gene data show CDR1 as LNHDA and CDR2 as SQIVND (reference sequence). The length of the CDR3 is 15 residues. Trimming took 3 bases from V and 3 from J; bases not matched to a gene: 3. Using reference TRBV19 and TRBJ1-5 for the parts outside the CDR3, the full variable domain is DGGITQSPKYLFRKEGQNVTLSCEQNLNHDAMYWYRQDPGQGLRLIYYSQIVNDFQKGDIAEGYSVSREKKESFPLTVTSAQKNPTAFYLCASSITGGPNQPQHFGDGTRLSIL.

This clone appeared many times. The chain links TRBV19 to TRBJ2-7; 10 bases fit TRBD2. In germline, CDR1 is LNHDA, CDR2 SQIVND (reference sequence). After removal of 6 bases from V and 1 base from J, the junction contained 15 bases not matched to a gene. The CDR3 consists of 18 residues. The CDR3 nucleotides read TGTGCCAGTAGCGCCTTGATAACTAGCGGGGACTCATCCTACGAGCAGTACTTC. Protein: CASSALITSGDSSYEQYF.

This clone was recorded many times. This chain links TRBV29-1 with TRBJ2-7, with a possible D match to TRBD1 (6 bases). The V and J ends lost 4 bases and 6 bases respectively, with 16 bases between them. This CDR3 spans 13 amino acids. The V gene's germline CDR1 is SQVTM and CDR2 ANQGSEA. The CDR3 loop reads CSVGGGAGAEQYF. As DNA, the CDR3 is TGCAGCGTTGGAGGGGGAGCAGGGGCCGAGCAGTACTTC.

This clone showed up many times. The chain is built from TRBV20-1 and TRBJ1-1, with D possibly TRBD1 on 6 matching bases. Trimming removed 2 bases at V and 0 bases at J, with 10 bases between. The CDR3 is 14 residues long. Germline CDR1 is DFQATT and CDR2 is SNEGSKA (reference sequence). CDR3 nucleotide sequence: TGCAGTGCTAGACCAGGGGCAATGAACACTGAAGCTTTCTTT. This encodes CSARPGAMNTEAFF.

This clone was seen at least ten times. Other DNA variants within this sample encode the same CDR3. The chain combines TRBV4-3 with TRBJ1-3; 11 nucleotides agree with TRBD1. V shed 1 base, J shed 3 bases, and the junction held 5 bases outside the gene matches. Germline V gene sequence: CDR1 LGHNA, CDR2 YSLEER. CDR3 length: 17 amino acids. This CDR3 reads CASSQGPGTGGGNTIYF. CDR3 in DNA: TGCGCCAGCAGCCAAGGGCCGGGGACAGGGGGTGGAAACACCATATATTTT.

The chain uses TRBV7-8 and TRBJ1-2; TRBD1 agrees at 8 bases. This CDR3 contains 17 residues. Germline V gives CDR1 SGHVS, CDR2 FQNEAQ. V shed 5 bases, J shed 8 bases, and the junction held 19 bases outside the gene matches. CDR3 in DNA: TGTGCCAGCAGCCCGACCCAAATAAGGACAGGGCCGGGCGGCTACACCTTC. This sequence encodes CASSPTQIRTGPGGYTF.

This clone was detected ten times or more. The chain employs TRBV27 and TRBJ1-1; D is uncertain. The germline V gene encodes CDR1 MNHEY and CDR2 SMNVEV (reference sequence). There are 14 residues in the CDR3. Trimming stripped 2 bases from V and 4 bases from J, with 11 bases between. CDR3 in amino acids: CASSLAPFGTEAFF. The CDR3 DNA follows: TGTGCCAGCAGTTTAGCCCCTTTTGGCACTGAAGCTTTCTTT.

As to this clone: One junction end disagrees with the germline gene, perhaps due to a read error. The chain is built from TRBV20-1 and TRBJ2-7, with 9 bases lining up with TRBD2. This CDR3 is built from 14 residues. Germline V gene data show CDR1 as DFQATT and CDR2 as SNEGSKA (reference sequence). The CDR3 loop reads CSAREASGIYEQYF. DNA of the CDR3: TGCAGTGCTCGAGAGGCTAGCGGGATCTACGAGCAGTACTTC.

This clone was seen repeatedly, ten times or more. This chain links TRBV9 with TRBJ2-3; 7 nucleotides match TRBD2. CDR1 SGDLS and CDR2 YYNGEE come from the germline V gene. The V segment lost 4 bases and the J segment 2 bases; nucleotides outside the gene matches: 7. There are 15 residues in the CDR3. The CDR3 DNA reads TGTGCCAGCAGCTCAACCGGGACTAACACAGATACGCAGTATTTT. Translation: CASSSTGTNTDTQYF.

The gene calls are TRBV4-1 and TRBJ2-7; a weak D match, TRBD1 (5 bases). Germline V gene sequence: CDR1 MGHRA, CDR2 YSYEKL. The CDR3 totals 12 residues. Deletions cut 6 bases from V and 7 bases from J, with 13 bases between. The CDR3 loop reads CASSPNRGEQYF. The CDR3 DNA sequence: TGCGCCAGCAGTCCCAATAGGGGTGAGCAGTACTTC.

The rearrangement links TRBV20-1 to TRBJ2-6; TRBD1 aligns across 7 bases. CDR1 and CDR2 (germline): DFQATT, SNEGSKA (reference sequence). The CDR3 loop spans 17 amino acids. With 6 bases clipped from V and 0 bases from J, the junction kept 11 bases outside the gene matches. The CDR3 spells CSAEEGTASSGANVLTF. CDR3 coding DNA: TGCAGTGCCGAAGAAGGGACAGCGAGCTCTGGGGCCAACGTCCTGACTTTC.

Within the sample, this clone is medium-sized. The rearrangement uses TRBV20-1 and TRBJ2-7; the match to TRBD1 covers 11 bases. V was clipped by 3 bases and J by 4 bases; unmatched bases: 2. The CDR3 has 13 residues. Looked up from germline, CDR1 is DFQATT and CDR2 is SNEGSKA (reference sequence). The CDR3 sequence: CSARDRGRYEQYF. CDR3 coding DNA: TGCAGTGCTAGGGACAGGGGGCGTTACGAGCAGTACTTC.

The sample holds a few counts of this clone. A read error may explain this, as a much larger clone is one base away. The V gene is TRBV29-1, the J gene TRBJ2-1; the match to TRBD2 covers 8 bases. The CDR3 runs 12 residues. Germline V lookup: CDR1 SQVTM, CDR2 ANQGSEA. The CDR3 DNA is TGCATCGTTGAAGCGAACGGGGGGGCCGTGTTCTTC. The encoded protein is CIVEANGGAVFF.

This clone was detected ten times or more. The chain has TRBV7-6 and TRBJ2-3; unclear D gene. Germline V gene sequence: CDR1 SGHVS, CDR2 FNYEAQ. V was cut by 0 bases and J by 4 bases, with 8 bases left in between. The CDR3 totals 14 residues. In DNA form, the CDR3 reads TGTGCCAGCAGCTTAGCGTCTGGGTCAGATACGCAGTATTTT. The encoded protein is CASSLASGSDTQYF.

In its sample, this clone was seen many times. At one end, the junction sequence differs from germline, possibly due to a read error. The gene calls are TRBV7-2 and TRBJ2-7; 7 bases match TRBD2. CDR1 and CDR2 (germline): SGHTA, FQGNSA. The CDR3 is 15 residues long. The CDR3 loop reads CAGSLVGQGGREQYF. The CDR3 DNA is TGTGCCGGCAGCTTAGTGGGCCAGGGAGGGCGCGAGCAGTACTTC.

The DNA for the CDR3 is TGTGCCTCCGACGGCCTAAGCACAGATACGCAGTATTTT. Its protein product is CASDGLSTDTQYF. V is TRBV30 and J is TRBJ2-3, with unresolved D. The CDR3 spans 13 residues. Trimming pared 7 bases from V and 0 bases from J, leaving 11 bases between. CDR1 and CDR2 (germline): GTSNPN, SVGIG (reference sequence).

In its sample, this clone is medium-sized (0.01 to 0.1%). Other nucleotide sequences in the sample specify the same CDR3. The chain links TRBV27 to TRBJ2-1, with a tentative D call TRBD2 (6 bases). Trimming removed 2 bases at V and 4 bases at J, with 12 bases between. CDR1 and CDR2 (germline): MNHEY, SMNVEV (reference sequence). CDR3 length equals 15 residues. The CDR3 coding sequence is TGTGCCAGCAGTTTAAGCGGGTCCGGGTACAATGAGCAGTTCTTC. This encodes CASSLSGSGYNEQFF.

This clone has ten or more counts. The chain recombines TRBV19 with TRBJ1-2, with D tentatively TRBD1 (5 bases). V was trimmed by 4 bases and J by 5 bases, leaving 14 bases between them. Germline V gene data show CDR1 as LNHDA and CDR2 as SQIVND (reference sequence). The CDR3 runs to 14 residues. This CDR3 is CASSNLPSGYGYTF. The DNA of the CDR3 is TGTGCCAGTAGTAACCTCCCCTCAGGGTATGGCTACACCTTC.

This clone was observed many times. The chain carries TRBV3-1 and TRBJ2-7; D possibly corresponds to TRBD2 (6 bases). The CDR3 runs to 13 residues. The V end lost 4 bases, the J end lost 1 base, and 8 bases lay between the germline ends. Germline-derived CDR1 and CDR2 are LGHDT and YNNKEL (reference sequence). CDR3 amino acids: CASSLGRSYEQYF. The CDR3 DNA sequence: TGTGCCAGCAGCCTCGGGAGATCCTACGAGCAGTACTTC.